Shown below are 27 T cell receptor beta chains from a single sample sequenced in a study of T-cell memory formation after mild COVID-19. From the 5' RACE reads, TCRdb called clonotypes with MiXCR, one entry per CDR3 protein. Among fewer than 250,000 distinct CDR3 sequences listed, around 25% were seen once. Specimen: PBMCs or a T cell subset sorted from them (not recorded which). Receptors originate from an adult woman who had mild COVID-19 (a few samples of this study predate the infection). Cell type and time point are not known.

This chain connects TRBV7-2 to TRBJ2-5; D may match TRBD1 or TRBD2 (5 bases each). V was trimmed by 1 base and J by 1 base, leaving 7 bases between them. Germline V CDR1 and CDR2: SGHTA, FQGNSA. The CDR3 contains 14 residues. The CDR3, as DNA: TGTGCCAGCAGCTTAGGTGGGACCCAAGAGACCCAGTACTTC. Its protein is CASSLGGTQETQYF.

CDR3 sequence (DNA): TGTGCCAGCAGCTTGGATCCGGCGGGGGACTCCTACGAGCAGTACTTC. Translation: CASSLDPAGDSYEQYF. This rearrangement joins TRBV5-6 to TRBJ2-7; 7 bases match TRBD2. This CDR3 spans 16 amino acids. In germline, CDR1 is SGHDT, CDR2 YYEEEE. V trimming: 0 bases; J trimming: 0 bases; junction bases outside the gene matches: 6.

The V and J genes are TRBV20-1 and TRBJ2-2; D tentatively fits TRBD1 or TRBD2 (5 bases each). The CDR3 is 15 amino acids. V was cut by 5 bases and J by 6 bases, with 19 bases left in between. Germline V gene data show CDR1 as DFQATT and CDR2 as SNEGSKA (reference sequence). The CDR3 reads CSARRGASGAGELFF. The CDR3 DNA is TGCAGTGCTCGTCGAGGGGCTTCCGGGGCCGGGGAGCTGTTTTTT.

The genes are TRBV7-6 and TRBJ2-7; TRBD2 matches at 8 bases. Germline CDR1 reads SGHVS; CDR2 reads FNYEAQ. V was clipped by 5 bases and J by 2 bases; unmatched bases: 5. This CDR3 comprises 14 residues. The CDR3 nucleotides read TGTGCCAGCAGCAATAGCGGGACCCCCTACGAGCAGTACTTC. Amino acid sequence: CASSNSGTPYEQYF.

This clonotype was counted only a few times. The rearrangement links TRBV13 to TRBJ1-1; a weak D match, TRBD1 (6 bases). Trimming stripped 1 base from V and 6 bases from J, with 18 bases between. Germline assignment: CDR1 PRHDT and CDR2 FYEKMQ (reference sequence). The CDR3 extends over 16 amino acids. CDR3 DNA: TGTGCCAGCAGCTTAGTGAACCAGGGGACGTTCGCTGAAGCTTTCTTT. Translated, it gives CASSLVNQGTFAEAFF.

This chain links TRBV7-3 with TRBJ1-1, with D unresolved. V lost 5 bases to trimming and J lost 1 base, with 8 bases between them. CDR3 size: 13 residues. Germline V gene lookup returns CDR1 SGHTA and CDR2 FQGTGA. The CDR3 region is CASSNVPNTEAFF. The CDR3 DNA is TGTGCCAGCAGCAATGTTCCGAACACTGAAGCTTTCTTT. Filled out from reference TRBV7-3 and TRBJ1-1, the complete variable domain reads GAGVSQTPSNKVTEKGKYVELRCDPISGHTALYWYRQSLGQGPEFLIYFQGTGAADDSGLPNDRFFAVRPEGSVSTLKIQRTERGDSAVYLCASSNVPNTEAFFGQGTRLTVV.

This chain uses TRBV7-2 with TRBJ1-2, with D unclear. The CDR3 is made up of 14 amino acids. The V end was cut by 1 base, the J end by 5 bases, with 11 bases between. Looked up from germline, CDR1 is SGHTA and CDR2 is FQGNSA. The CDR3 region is CASSLGIREYGYTF. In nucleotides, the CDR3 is TGTGCCAGCAGCTTAGGAATAAGAGAGTATGGCTACACCTTC.

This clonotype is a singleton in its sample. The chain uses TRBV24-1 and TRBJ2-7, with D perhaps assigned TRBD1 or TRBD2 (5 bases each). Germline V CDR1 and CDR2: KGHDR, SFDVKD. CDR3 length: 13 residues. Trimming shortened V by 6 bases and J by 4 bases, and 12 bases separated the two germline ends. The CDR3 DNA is TGTGCCACCAGTCATGGGGGAAGTTACGAGCAGTACTTC. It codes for CATSHGGSYEQYF.

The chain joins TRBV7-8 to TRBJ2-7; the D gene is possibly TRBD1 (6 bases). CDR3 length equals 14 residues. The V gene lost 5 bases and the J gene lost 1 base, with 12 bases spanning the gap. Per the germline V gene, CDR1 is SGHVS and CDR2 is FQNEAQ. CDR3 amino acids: CASSARDTSYEQYF. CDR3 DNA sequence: TGTGCCAGCAGCGCCCGGGACACGTCCTACGAGCAGTACTTC.

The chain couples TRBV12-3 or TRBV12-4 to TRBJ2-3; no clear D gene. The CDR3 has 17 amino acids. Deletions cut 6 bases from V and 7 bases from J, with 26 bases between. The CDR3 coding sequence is TGTGCCAGCAGCCAAATAGGGTACTCCCCCGTTACTAATACGCAGTATTTT. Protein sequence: CASSQIGYSPVTNTQYF.

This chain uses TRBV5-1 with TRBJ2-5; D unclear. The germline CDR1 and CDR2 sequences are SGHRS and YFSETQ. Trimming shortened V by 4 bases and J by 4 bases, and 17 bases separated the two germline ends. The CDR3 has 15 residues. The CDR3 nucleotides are TGCGCCAGCAGCCCCGACCCGGACGGACGAGAGACCCAGTACTTC. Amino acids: CASSPDPDGRETQYF.

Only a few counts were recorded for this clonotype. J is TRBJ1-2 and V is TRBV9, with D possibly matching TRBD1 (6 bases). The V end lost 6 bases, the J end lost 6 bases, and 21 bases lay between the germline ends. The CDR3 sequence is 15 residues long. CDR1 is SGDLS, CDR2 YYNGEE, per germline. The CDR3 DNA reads TGTGCCAGCACCCCGAGCGCGGGAGGGGGGAATGGCTACACCTTC. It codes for CASTPSAGGGNGYTF.

The CDR3 bases are TGCAGCGTCGCCCCCCGGTTGGGGACTGGCTACACCTTC. Protein sequence: CSVAPRLGTGYTF. The chain recombines TRBV29-1 with TRBJ1-2; D may be TRBD1 (5 bases). V was clipped by 6 bases and J by 7 bases, with 18 bases between them. CDR1 SQVTM and CDR2 ANQGSEA come from the germline V gene. The CDR3 runs 13 residues.

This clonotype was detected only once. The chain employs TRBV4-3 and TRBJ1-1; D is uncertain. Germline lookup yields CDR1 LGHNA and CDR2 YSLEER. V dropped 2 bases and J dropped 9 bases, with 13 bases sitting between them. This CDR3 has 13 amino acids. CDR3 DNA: TGCGCCAGCAGCCAACAGGACGGTGGGAAAGCTTTCTTT. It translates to CASSQQDGGKAFF.

The CDR3 nucleotides read TGCGCCAGCAGCTCTTCACCACAGGGGTACAATGAGCAGTTCTTC. The encoded protein is CASSSSPQGYNEQFF. The chain has TRBV5-1 and TRBJ2-1, with TRBD1 matching over 7 bases. Germline loops: CDR1 SGHRS, CDR2 YFSETQ. J was trimmed by 4 bases and V by 3 bases; bases with no gene match: 7. There are 15 residues in the CDR3.

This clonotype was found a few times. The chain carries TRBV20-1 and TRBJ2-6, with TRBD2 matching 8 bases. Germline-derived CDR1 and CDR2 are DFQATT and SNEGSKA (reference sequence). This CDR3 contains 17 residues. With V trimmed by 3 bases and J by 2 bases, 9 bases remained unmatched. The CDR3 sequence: CSASPPAGAAGANVLTF. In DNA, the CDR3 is TGCAGTGCTAGCCCCCCAGCGGGGGCGGCTGGGGCCAACGTCCTGACTTTC.

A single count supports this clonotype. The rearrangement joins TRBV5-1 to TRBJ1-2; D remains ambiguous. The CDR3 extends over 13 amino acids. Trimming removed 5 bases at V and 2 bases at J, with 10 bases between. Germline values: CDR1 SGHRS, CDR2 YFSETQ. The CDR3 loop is CASRMGENYGYTF. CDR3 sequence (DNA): TGCGCCAGCAGGATGGGCGAAAACTATGGCTACACCTTC.

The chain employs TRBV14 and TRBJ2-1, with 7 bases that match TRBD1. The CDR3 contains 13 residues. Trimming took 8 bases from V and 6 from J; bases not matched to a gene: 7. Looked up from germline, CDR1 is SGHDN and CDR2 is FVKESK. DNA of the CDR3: TGTGCCAGCGCCCCAGGGGGAATCAATGAGCAGTTCTTC. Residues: CASAPGGINEQFF.

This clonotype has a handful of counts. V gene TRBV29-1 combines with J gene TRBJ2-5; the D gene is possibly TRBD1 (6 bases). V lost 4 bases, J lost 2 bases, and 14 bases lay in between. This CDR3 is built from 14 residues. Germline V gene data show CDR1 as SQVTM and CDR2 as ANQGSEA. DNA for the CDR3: TGCAGCGTTGGGACAGAGACTACGCAAGAGACCCAGTACTTC. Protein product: CSVGTETTQETQYF.

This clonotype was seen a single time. In DNA, the CDR3 is TGCGCCAGCAGCGGGTCCGGGACAGGGGGGAATAGCAATCAGCCCCAGCATTTT. Amino acids: CASSGSGTGGNSNQPQHF. J is TRBJ1-5 and V is TRBV4-1, with 11 bases matching TRBD1. The CDR3 runs to 18 residues. V was clipped by 5 bases and J by 0 bases; unmatched bases: 9. Germline CDR1 MGHRA, CDR2 YSYEKL.

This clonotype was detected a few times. CDR3 coding DNA: TGTGCCAGCACCCGGGACGGACTGAACACTGAAGCTTTCTTT. This encodes CASTRDGLNTEAFF. The chain employs TRBV12-3 or TRBV12-4 and TRBJ1-1; D might be TRBD1 (5 bases). CDR3 length equals 14 residues. V lost 7 bases and J 0 bases, leaving 12 bases between the germline ends.

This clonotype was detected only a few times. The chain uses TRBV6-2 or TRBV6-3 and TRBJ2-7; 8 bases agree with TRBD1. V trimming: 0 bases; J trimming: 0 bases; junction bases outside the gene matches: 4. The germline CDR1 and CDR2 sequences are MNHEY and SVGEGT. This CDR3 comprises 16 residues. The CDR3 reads CASSYSTGVNSYEQYF. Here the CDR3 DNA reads TGTGCCAGCAGTTACTCGACAGGGGTCAACTCCTACGAGCAGTACTTC.

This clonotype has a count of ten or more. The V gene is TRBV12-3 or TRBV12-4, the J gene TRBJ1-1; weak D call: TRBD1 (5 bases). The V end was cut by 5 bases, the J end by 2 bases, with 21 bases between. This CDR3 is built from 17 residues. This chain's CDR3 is CASSGLRQSTGNTEAFF. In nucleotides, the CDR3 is TGTGCCAGCAGTGGTCTTCGACAGAGTACGGGAAACACTGAAGCTTTCTTT.

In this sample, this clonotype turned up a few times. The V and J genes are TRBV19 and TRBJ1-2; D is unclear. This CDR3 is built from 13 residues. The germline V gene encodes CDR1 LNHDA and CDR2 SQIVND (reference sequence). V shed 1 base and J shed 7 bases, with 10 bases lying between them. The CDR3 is CASSIGGSSGYTF. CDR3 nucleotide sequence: TGTGCCAGTAGTATAGGAGGGAGCAGTGGCTACACCTTC.

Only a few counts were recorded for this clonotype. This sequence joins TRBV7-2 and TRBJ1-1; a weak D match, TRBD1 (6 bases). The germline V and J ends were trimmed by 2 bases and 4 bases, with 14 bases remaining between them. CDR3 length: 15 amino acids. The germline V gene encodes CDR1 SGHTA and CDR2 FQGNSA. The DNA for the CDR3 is TGTGCCAGCAGCTTACGGGGGGCTTTGACCACTGAAGCTTTCTTT. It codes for CASSLRGALTTEAFF.

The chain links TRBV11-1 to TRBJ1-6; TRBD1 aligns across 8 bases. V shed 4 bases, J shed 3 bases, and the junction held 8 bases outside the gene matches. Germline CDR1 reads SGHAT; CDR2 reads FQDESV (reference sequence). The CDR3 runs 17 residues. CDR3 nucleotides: TGTGCCAGCAGCTCGACAGACAGGGGTCTCTATAATTCACCCCTCCACTTT. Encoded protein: CASSSTDRGLYNSPLHF. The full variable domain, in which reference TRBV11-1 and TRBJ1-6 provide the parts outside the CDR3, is EAEVAQSPRYKITEKSQAVAFWCDPISGHATLYWYRQILGQGPELLVQFQDESVVDDSQLPKDRFSAERLKGVDSTLKIQPAELGDSAMYLCASSSTDRGLYNSPLHFGNGTRLTVT.

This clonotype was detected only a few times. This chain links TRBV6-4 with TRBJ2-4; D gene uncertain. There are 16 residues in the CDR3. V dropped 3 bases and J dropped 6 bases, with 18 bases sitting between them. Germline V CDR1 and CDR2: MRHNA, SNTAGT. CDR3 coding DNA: TGTGCCAGCAGTGAATCCCAGGTCGAAGTTTCAAACATTCAGTACTTC. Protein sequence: CASSESQVEVSNIQYF.